Listed here is a single TCR beta chain. The data were taken from a study of T-cell memory formation after mild COVID-19. TCRdb analysed the 5' RACE reads with MiXCR anew, one entry per CDR3 protein. The repertoire holds hundreds of thousands of distinct CDR3 sequences, with under 20% as singletons. The V gene's germline CDR1 is SGDLS and CDR2 YYNGEE. The length of the CDR3 is 16 residues. The ends were cut back, 4 bases at V and 0 bases at J, with 15 bases in the middle. The sequence was obtained from an adult woman who had mild COVID-19 (a few samples of this study predate the infection). Cell type and time point are not known. The rearrangement joins TRBV9 to TRBJ2-3; D may match TRBD1 or TRBD2 (5 bases each). The sequenced material came from PBMCs or a T cell subset sorted from them (not recorded which). The DNA for the CDR3 is TGTGCCAGCAGCCCCGGGACCCACGCTAGCACAGATACGCAGTATTTT. This codes for CASSPGTHASTDTQYF.